Listed below are T cell receptor beta chains from one sample, sequenced in a study of somatic mutations in cytotoxic T cells in rheumatoid arthritis. The assay was immunoSEQ multiplex PCR, and TCRdb's table has in-frame clones only and misses some. This table holds roughly 17,000 clones, 85% found once. The sample comprised CD8+ T cells sorted from blood. These receptors originate from a woman in her thirties or forties with rheumatoid arthritis. CDR3s include the opening cysteine and the closing phenylalanine or tryptophan. The D gene is left open where the match is weak. Clone size is stated in some rows and not others, as once, few, many or a class when expanded.

size | J | D | length | V | CDR3 | DNA
NA | TRBJ2-3 | NA | 17 | TRBV6-1 | CASSEAMSGGDGDTQYF | TGTGCCAGCAGTGAAGCGATGAGCGGAGGAGATGGAGATACGCAGTATTTT
NA | TRBJ1-2 | TRBD1 | 13 | TRBV6-5 | CASSYGRGRGYTF | TGTGCCAGCAGTTACGGAAGGGGGCGAGGCTACACCTTC
NA | TRBJ2-3 | TRBD2 | 14 | TRBV6-6 | CASSYWDYTGTQYF | TGTGCCAGCAGTTATTGGGACTACACAGGTACGCAGTATTTT
NA | TRBJ1-1 | NA | 14 | TRBV2 | CASSVEGTNTEAFF | TGTGCCAGCAGTGTAGAGGGGACAAACACTGAAGCTTTCTTT
NA | TRBJ2-1 | NA | 11 | TRBV11-2 | CASSLGGEQFF | TGTGCCAGCAGCTTAGGCGGTGAGCAGTTCTTC
NA | TRBJ2-5 | TRBD1 | 16 | TRBV5-6 | CASSTNRDRGPETQYF | TGTGCCAGCAGCACGAACCGGGACAGGGGGCCGGAGACCCAGTACTTC
NA | TRBJ2-2 | TRBD1 | 16 | TRBV2 | CASRDWTGINTGELFF | TGTGCCAGCAGAGATTGGACAGGGATTAACACCGGGGAGCTGTTTTTT
once | TRBJ2-2 | NA | 15 | TRBV7-3 | CASSAIRGATGELFF | TGTGCCAGCAGCGCTATCAGGGGGGCCACCGGGGAGCTGTTTTTT
NA | TRBJ1-1 | NA | 9 | TRBV6-5 | CASSEEAFF | TGTGCCAGCAGTGAGGAAGCTTTCTTT
once | TRBJ2-3 | NA | 13 | TRBV6-5 | CASSYSESSGGYF | TGTGCCAGCAGTTACTCTGAGTCGTCCGGCGGGTATTTT
NA | TRBJ2-7 | NA | 15 | TRBV6-5 | CASSKNEVRNYEQYF | TGTGCCAGCAGTAAAAACGAGGTCCGCAACTACGAGCAGTACTTC
NA | TRBJ2-1 | NA | 12 | TRBV9 | CASSVYGHEQFF | TGTGCCAGCAGCGTATATGGCCATGAGCAGTTCTTC
NA | TRBJ2-1 | NA | 17 | TRBV5-1 | CASSLVPRLFSYNEQFF | TGCGCCAGCAGCTTGGTTCCTAGACTGTTCTCCTACAATGAGCAGTTCTTC
NA | TRBJ2-1 | NA | 14 | TRBV7-6 | CASSKGTGYNEQFF | TGTGCCAGCAGTAAAGGAACAGGTTACAATGAGCAGTTCTTC
NA | TRBJ2-7 | TRBD1 | 13 | TRBV7-8 | CASSPGQGSEQYF | TGTGCCAGCAGCCCGGGACAGGGAAGCGAGCAGTACTTC
once | TRBJ1-1 | NA | 11 | TRBV6-1 | CASSPVARAFF | TGTGCCAGCAGTCCGGTAGCGAGGGCTTTCTTT
NA | TRBJ2-7 | NA | 14 | TRBV4-1 | CASSAEEMNYEQYF | TGCGCCAGCAGCGCTGAGGAAATGAACTACGAGCAGTACTTC
NA | TRBJ2-2 | TRBD2 | 15 | TRBV9 | CASSSGTSGYGELFF | TGTGCCAGCAGCTCCGGGACTAGCGGGTATGGGGAGCTGTTTTTT
few | TRBJ2-2 | NA | 15 | TRBV4-1 | CASSPLEGATGELFF | TGCGCCAGCAGCCCTTTAGAGGGCGCCACCGGGGAGCTGTTTTTT
NA | TRBJ2-1 | NA | 15 | TRBV5-1 | CASSLAGSSYNEQFF | TGCGCCAGCAGCTTGGCCGGGAGCTCCTACAATGAGCAGTTCTTC
NA | TRBJ1-2 | NA | 14 | TRBV5-4 | CASRPVGGDYGYTF | TGTGCCAGCAGGCCCGTTGGGGGGGACTATGGCTACACCTTC
NA | TRBJ2-7 | NA | 19 | TRBV23-1 | CASTLFLSTAGYLSYEQYF | TGCGCCAGCACCCTTTTTTTATCTACCGCGGGGTATCTTTCCTACGAGCAGTACTTC
NA | TRBJ2-7 | NA | 15 | TRBV25-1 | CASSPTLGRGYEQYF | TGTGCCAGCAGTCCTACCCTGGGCAGGGGCTACGAGCAGTACTTC
NA | TRBJ2-1 | NA | 14 | TRBV30 | CAWSGRLEGNEQFF | TGTGCCTGGAGTGGTAGACTAGAGGGAAATGAGCAGTTCTTC
once | TRBJ2-5 | NA | 15 | TRBV7-9 | CASLRIGASGETQYF | TGTGCCAGCCTGAGAATAGGGGCGTCAGGAGAGACCCAGTACTTC
NA | TRBJ2-7 | NA | 13 | TRBV7-8 | CASSTGTPLEQYF | TGTGCCAGCAGCACCGGGACACCCCTGGAGCAGTACTTC
NA | TRBJ2-7 | TRBD1 | 14 | TRBV7-9 | CASSPGQGINEQYF | TGTGCCAGCAGCCCTGGACAGGGAATCAACGAGCAGTACTTC
once | TRBJ2-7 | NA | 15 | TRBV27 | CASSLGASSSYEQYF | TGTGCCAGCAGTTTAGGGGCGAGTAGCTCCTACGAGCAGTACTTC
NA | TRBJ2-7 | NA | 13 | TRBV5-1 | CASSLEVSYEQYF | TGCGCCAGCAGCTTGGAAGTCAGCTACGAGCAGTACTTC
once | TRBJ2-7 | NA | 12 | TRBV4-1 | CASSQDLYEQYF | TGCGCCAGCAGCCAAGACCTCTACGAGCAGTACTTC
NA | TRBJ2-7 | NA | 15 | TRBV5-6 | CASSLGWDIPYEQYF | TGTGCCAGCAGCTTGGGTTGGGACATCCCCTACGAGCAGTACTTC
once | TRBJ2-7 | NA | 12 | TRBV5-4 | CASSLGSDRKYF | TGTGCCAGCAGCTTGGGTTCGGACAGAAAGTACTTC
NA | TRBJ2-1 | NA | 16 | TRBV4-1 | CASSQPAGSIYNEQFF | TGCGCCAGCAGCCAACCGGCCGGGAGTATCTACAATGAGCAGTTCTTC
NA | TRBJ2-3 | TRBD1 | 18 | TRBV19 | CASSIHEPITGDTDTQYF | TGTGCCAGTAGTATACATGAACCTATCACAGGGGACACAGATACGCAGTATTTT
NA | TRBJ2-1 | TRBD2 | 17 | TRBV7-6 | CASSLKPSGLAYNEQFF | TGTGCCAGCAGCCTAAAACCATCGGGACTAGCCTACAATGAGCAGTTCTTC
NA | TRBJ2-3 | TRBD2 | 16 | TRBV30 | CAWSVSLSGGADTQYF | TGTGCCTGGAGTGTATCGCTAAGCGGGGGGGCAGATACGCAGTATTTT
NA | TRBJ1-3 | NA | 15 | TRBV27 | CASRPIQGAGNTIYF | TGTGCCAGCAGACCAATACAGGGAGCTGGAAACACCATATATTTT
NA | TRBJ2-3 | TRBD2 | 15 | TRBV7-6 | CASSIAGAGTDTQYF | TGTGCCAGCAGCATAGCGGGGGCTGGCACAGATACGCAGTATTTT
NA | TRBJ2-7 | NA | 16 | TRBV9 | CASSARRDSVVGEQYF | TGTGCCAGCAGCGCTCGACGGGACTCCGTAGTGGGGGAGCAGTACTTC
once | TRBJ1-1 | TRBD1 | 15 | TRBV7-2 | CASINTGGAGTEAFF | TGTGCCAGCATCAATACAGGGGGCGCGGGGACTGAAGCTTTCTTT
NA | TRBJ1-1 | NA | 12 | TRBV5-1 | CASGGGNTEAFF | TGCGCCAGTGGGGGGGGCAATACTGAAGCTTTCTTT